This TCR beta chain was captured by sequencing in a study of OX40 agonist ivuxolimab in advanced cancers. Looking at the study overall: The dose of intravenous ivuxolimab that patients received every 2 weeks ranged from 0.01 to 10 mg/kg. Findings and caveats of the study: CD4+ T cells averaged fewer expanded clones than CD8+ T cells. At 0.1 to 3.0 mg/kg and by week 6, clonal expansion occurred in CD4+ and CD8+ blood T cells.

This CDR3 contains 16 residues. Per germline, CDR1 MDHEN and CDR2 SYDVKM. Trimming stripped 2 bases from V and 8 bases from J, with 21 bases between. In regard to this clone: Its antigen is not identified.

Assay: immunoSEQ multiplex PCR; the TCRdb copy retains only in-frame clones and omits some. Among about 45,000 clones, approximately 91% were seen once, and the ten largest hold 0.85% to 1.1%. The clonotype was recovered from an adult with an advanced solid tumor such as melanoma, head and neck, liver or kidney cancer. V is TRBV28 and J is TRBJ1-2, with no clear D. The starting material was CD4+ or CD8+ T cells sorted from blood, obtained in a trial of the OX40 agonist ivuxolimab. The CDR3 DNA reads TGTGCCAGCAGTTTAGGATGGGAAGCCCCTCGGTCCGGCTACACCTTC. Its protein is CASSLGWEAPRSGYTF.